This is a list of T cell receptor beta chains from one sample in a study of T-cell memory formation after mild COVID-19. MiXCR was run by TCRdb on the 5' RACE reads, yielding one entry per CDR3 protein. The sample lists around 430,000 distinct CDR3 sequences; 15% to 20% were seen once. Sequences were obtained from PBMCs or a T cell subset sorted from them (not recorded which). The receptor set was obtained from a man aged 18-30 years who had mild COVID-19 (a few samples of this study predate the infection). Cell type and time point are not known. The CDR3 runs from the conserved cysteine through the conserved F or W. The order of the fields is V gene, J gene, clone size, CDR3 length, D gene, CDR3 protein, CDR3 DNA. The D gene is left open where the match is weak. Size is stated for part of the rows, as once, few or many counts, or as a class when the clone is expanded.

v_gene: TRBV20-1; j_gene: TRBJ2-2; abundance: few; len: 16; d_gene: -; CDR3aa: CSARDVRQALTGELFF; CDR3nt: TGCAGTGCTAGAGATGTTCGACAGGCCCTTACCGGGGAGCTGTTTTTT
v_gene: TRBV20-1; j_gene: TRBJ2-5; abundance: few; len: 14; d_gene: -; CDR3aa: CSASHYWGKETQYF; CDR3nt: TGCAGTGCTAGTCACTACTGGGGGAAAGAGACCCAGTACTTC
v_gene: TRBV28; j_gene: TRBJ1-6; abundance: -; len: 16; d_gene: -; CDR3aa: CASSSPRRGANSPLHF; CDR3nt: TGTGCCAGCAGTTCCCCCAGAAGGGGAGCCAATTCACCCCTCCACTTT
v_gene: TRBV30; j_gene: TRBJ1-6; abundance: few; len: 13; d_gene: -; CDR3aa: CAWSVLKGSPLHF; CDR3nt: TGTGCCTGGAGTGTACTGAAAGGATCACCCCTCCACTTT
v_gene: TRBV19; j_gene: TRBJ2-4; abundance: -; len: 15; d_gene: -; CDR3aa: CASSLGPRAKNIQYF; CDR3nt: TGTGCCAGTAGTTTGGGCCCGAGAGCCAAAAACATTCAGTACTTC
v_gene: TRBV2; j_gene: TRBJ1-4; abundance: few; len: 16; d_gene: -; CDR3aa: CASSLYPTATNEKLFF; CDR3nt: TGTGCCAGCAGTCTTTACCCGACCGCAACTAATGAAAAACTGTTTTTT
v_gene: TRBV3-1; j_gene: TRBJ1-1; abundance: -; len: 16; d_gene: -; CDR3aa: CASTPRGGYGNTEAFF; CDR3nt: TGTGCCAGCACCCCCCGGGGCGGGTACGGGAACACTGAAGCTTTCTTT
v_gene: TRBV7-2; j_gene: TRBJ1-5; abundance: few; len: 13; d_gene: -; CDR3aa: CASSLHFSQPQHF; CDR3nt: TGTGCCAGCAGCTTACACTTCAGTCAGCCCCAGCATTTT
v_gene: TRBV7-2; j_gene: TRBJ2-3; abundance: many; len: 13; d_gene: -; CDR3aa: CASSSSHTDTQYF; CDR3nt: TGTGCCAGCAGCTCAAGCCACACAGATACGCAGTATTTT
v_gene: TRBV29-1; j_gene: TRBJ1-2; abundance: few; len: 11; d_gene: -; CDR3aa: CSVVVGNGYTF; CDR3nt: TGCAGCGTTGTGGTAGGGAATGGCTACACCTTC
v_gene: TRBV5-7; j_gene: TRBJ2-5; abundance: -; len: 15; d_gene: TRBD2; CDR3aa: CASSLRGGNQDTQYF; CDR3nt: TGTGCCAGCAGCTTGCGGGGGGGAAACCAAGATACCCAGTACTTC
v_gene: TRBV20-1; j_gene: TRBJ2-5; abundance: -; len: 11; d_gene: TRBD2; CDR3aa: CSATGGETQSF; CDR3nt: TGCAGTGCTACGGGGGGAGAGACCCAGTCCTTC
v_gene: TRBV6-6; j_gene: TRBJ2-5; abundance: few; len: 16; d_gene: TRBD2; CDR3aa: CASSPTSGGVRETQYF; CDR3nt: TGTGCCAGCAGTCCGACGTCGGGGGGGGTCCGGGAGACCCAGTACTTC
v_gene: TRBV20-1; j_gene: TRBJ1-5; abundance: -; len: 16; d_gene: TRBD1; CDR3aa: CSASKFRGESNQPQHF; CDR3nt: TGCAGTGCTAGCAAATTCAGGGGGGAAAGCAATCAGCCCCAGCATTTT
v_gene: TRBV28; j_gene: TRBJ1-5; abundance: few; len: 13; d_gene: -; CDR3aa: CASSLPDGQPQHF; CDR3nt: TGTGCCAGCAGTCTCCCCGACGGCCAGCCCCAGCATTTT
v_gene: TRBV7-2; j_gene: TRBJ1-2; abundance: -; len: 15; d_gene: -; CDR3aa: CASSYPTGRYTGYTF; CDR3nt: TGTGCCAGCAGCTACCCGACAGGTCGATATACGGGCTACACCTTC
v_gene: TRBV12-3/TRBV12-4; j_gene: TRBJ1-2; abundance: few; len: 14; d_gene: -; CDR3aa: CASSLNPLGSYYTF; CDR3nt: TGTGCCAGCAGTTTAAACCCCCTGGGCTCTTACTACACCTTC